These T cell receptor beta chains were read from a single sample in a study of control samples from healthy donors and cancer patients. The repertoire was sequenced with immunoSEQ multiplex PCR; TCRdb's copy has only in-frame clones and lacks some. The sample carries about 80,000 clones, around nine tenths recorded once. Material for sequencing was blood. The receptor source for this set is a woman aged 45-65 years in good health. Both conserved end residues are part of each CDR3. A D gene is named only where the DNA matches it firmly. Some rows mark clone size as missing; the rest say once, few, many or name a class of expanded clone.

abundance	d_gene	v_gene	j_gene	CDR3nt	CDR3aa
NA	TRBD1	TRBV12-3/TRBV12-4	TRBJ1-3	TGTGCCAGCAGTGACAGGGTTGGAAACACCATATATTTT	CASSDRVGNTIYF
once	NA	TRBV6-1	TRBJ1-2	TGTGCCAGCAGTGAGGGGCCAGTATACGGCTACACCTTC	CASSEGPVYGYTF
NA	NA	TRBV11-3	TRBJ2-4	TGTGCCAGCAGCTTAGGCGCAGGGGACTCCAACATTCAGTACTTC	CASSLGAGDSNIQYF
NA	NA	TRBV12-3/TRBV12-4	TRBJ1-4	TGTGCCAGCAGTTTCTCAGAAAAACTGTTTTTT	CASSFSEKLFF
NA	NA	TRBV7-9	TRBJ1-2	TGTGCCAGCAGCTTAATGCAGGCTGAAGGCTACACCTTC	CASSLMQAEGYTF
once	NA	TRBV11-2	TRBJ2-3	TGTGCCAGCAGCCTTGGAACTGCCTCTGTCACAGATACGCAGTATTTT	CASSLGTASVTDTQYF
few	TRBD1	TRBV2	TRBJ2-5	TGTGCCAGCAGTGAACAGGGACAGGGTATTGCGGAGACCCAGTACTTC	CASSEQGQGIAETQYF
NA	NA	TRBV5-6	TRBJ1-5	TGTGCCAGCAGCAGCAGGTTACTTAGCAATCAGCCCCAGCATTTT	CASSSRLLSNQPQHF
NA	TRBD2	TRBV5-1	TRBJ2-1	TGCGCCAGCAGCTTACTAGCGGGGGACCCTTACAATGAGCAGTTCTTC	CASSLLAGDPYNEQFF
NA	NA	TRBV2	TRBJ1-2	TGTGCCAGCAGTGAGCGAGCCCTCCCCGGGACAACGCCTAAGACTAACTATGGCTACACCTTC	CASSERALPGTTPKTNYGYTF
once	TRBD2	TRBV3-1/TRBV3-2	TRBJ2-1	TGTGCCAGCAGCCTAGCGGGGGGGCCGGGTGAGCAGTTCTTC	CASSLAGGPGEQFF
once	TRBD1	TRBV6-6	TRBJ1-2	TGTGCCAGCAGTTCAGGACAGGGCTATGGCTACACCTTC	CASSSGQGYGYTF
NA	NA	TRBV2	TRBJ2-3	TGTGCCAGCAGAGATTTGAGCACAGATACGCAGTATTTT	CASRDLSTDTQYF
NA	NA	TRBV7-9	TRBJ1-5	TGTGCCAGCAGCTTGGACCTGCAGCCCCAGCATTTT	CASSLDLQPQHF
NA	NA	TRBV2	TRBJ1-5	TGTGCCAGCAGTGTAACAGCCTATAGCAATCAGCCCCAGCATTTT	CASSVTAYSNQPQHF
NA	TRBD2	TRBV5-1	TRBJ2-7	TGCGCCAGCAGCTTGAGCGGGGGGGCCCACGAGCAGTACTTC	CASSLSGGAHEQYF
NA	NA	TRBV5-1	TRBJ2-6	TGCGCCAGCAGCCCCTCCCCCGGGTCAGCCGGGGCCAACGTCCTGACTTTC	CASSPSPGSAGANVLTF
NA	NA	TRBV19	TRBJ2-7	TGTGCCAGTAGTAGGGGGATCTCCTACGAGCAGTACTTC	CASSRGISYEQYF
NA	NA	TRBV5-6	TRBJ2-3	TGTGCCAGCAGCTTGCCTCCAACAGATACGCAGTATTTT	CASSLPPTDTQYF
NA	NA	TRBV7-9	TRBJ2-1	TGTGCCAGCAGCTCCCCTCGGGCCACCGCTTCCAATGAGCAGTTCTTC	CASSSPRATASNEQFF
NA	TRBD1	TRBV7-6	TRBJ1-2	TGTGCCAGCAGCTTAGGGCCAGGACAGGAGAGGAGCTACACCTTC	CASSLGPGQERSYTF
NA	TRBD1	TRBV29-1	TRBJ1-2	TGCAGCGCTTGGACAGGGGATAACTATGGCTACACCTTC	CSAWTGDNYGYTF
NA	NA	TRBV5-1	TRBJ2-7	TGCGCCAGCACAGACTCGGATTCCTACGAGCAGTACTTC	CASTDSDSYEQYF
NA	NA	TRBV3-1/TRBV3-2	TRBJ1-2	TGTGCCAGCAGCCAGGCGACATCTAACTATGGCTACACCTTC	CASSQATSNYGYTF
NA	NA	TRBV19	TRBJ2-3	TGTGCCAGTAGTAAAAGAGGTTTTAGCACAGATACGCAGTATTTT	CASSKRGFSTDTQYF
NA	TRBD1	TRBV10-3	TRBJ1-2	TGTGCCATCAGTGACAGGGGGAACAACTATGGCTACACCTTC	CAISDRGNNYGYTF
NA	TRBD1	TRBV7-9	TRBJ2-1	TGTGCCAGCAGCGGACTTAAACAGGGGAGCTCCTACAATGAGCAGTTCTTC	CASSGLKQGSSYNEQFF
NA	NA	TRBV7-2	TRBJ1-2	TGTGCCAGCAGCTTCAGGACGGTCGAATTTAATGGCTACACCTTC	CASSFRTVEFNGYTF
NA	TRBD1	TRBV9	TRBJ1-3	TGTGCCAGCAGCGTGAACAGGGGCTTGAGAGGAAACACCATATATTTT	CASSVNRGLRGNTIYF
NA	NA	TRBV9	TRBJ1-1	TGTGCCAGCAGCTCAGGGTGGGAGACCCAAGCTTTCTTT	CASSSGWETQAFF
NA	TRBD1	TRBV5-1	TRBJ2-7	TGCGCCAGCAGCACCGGGACAGGCTCCTACGAGCAGTACTTC	CASSTGTGSYEQYF
NA	TRBD1	TRBV7-8	TRBJ1-1	TGTGCCAGCAGCTTTAGACAGGGGGCAACTGAAGCTTTCTTT	CASSFRQGATEAFF
NA	NA	TRBV21-1	TRBJ2-3	TGTGCCACCGAACCCGGAATTATGGAGTGGGATACGCAGTATTTT	CATEPGIMEWDTQYF
NA	TRBD1	TRBV5-1	TRBJ1-1	TGCGCCAGCAGCCCTAAGACAGGGACTATTCTTGAAGCTTTCTTT	CASSPKTGTILEAFF
NA	TRBD1	TRBV14	TRBJ2-3	TGTGCCAGCAGCCAAGGGGGACAGGGTGCGGATACGCAGTATTTT	CASSQGGQGADTQYF
few	NA	TRBV5-4	TRBJ1-6	TGTGCCAGCAGCTTCGGACTTAGGGGAGCCAATTCACCCCTCCACTTT	CASSFGLRGANSPLHF
few	NA	TRBV5-6	TRBJ1-3	TGTGCCAGCAGTCTACACTCTGGAAACACCATATATTTT	CASSLHSGNTIYF
NA	NA	TRBV5-4	TRBJ2-6	TGTGCCAGCAGCTTAAGGGGGTCAGGGGCCAACGTCCTGACTTTC	CASSLRGSGANVLTF
NA	NA	TRBV20-1	TRBJ1-2	TGCAGTGCTAGTTTCGGTGGCTTCTATGGCTACACCTTC	CSASFGGFYGYTF
NA	TRBD1	TRBV6-5	TRBJ2-7	TGTGCCAGCATGGGACAGTGGGTGACCGAGCAGTACTTC	CASMGQWVTEQYF
once	TRBD1	TRBV6-5	TRBJ2-1	TGTGCCAGTCGGGACAGGGGCTACAATGAGCAGTTCTTC	CASRDRGYNEQFF
NA	NA	TRBV7-8	TRBJ1-5	TGTGCCAGCAACTTAGGCGGGGTGGAACAGCCCCAGCATTTT	CASNLGGVEQPQHF
NA	NA	TRBV14	TRBJ2-7	TGTGCCAGCAGCCAAGCCCGACCGTTATCCTACGAGCAGTACTTC	CASSQARPLSYEQYF
NA	NA	TRBV7-8	TRBJ2-3	TGTGCCAGCAGCTTAATCGGATCCTCTAGCACAGATACGCAGTATTTT	CASSLIGSSSTDTQYF
NA	TRBD1	TRBV19	TRBJ1-5	TGTGCCAGTAGTATATCCTCCCGGAACAGGGGTAATCAGCCCCAGCATTTT	CASSISSRNRGNQPQHF
NA	NA	TRBV3-1/TRBV3-2	TRBJ2-2	TGTGCCAGCAGCGGCGAGGGGGCCGGGGAGCTGTTTTTT	CASSGEGAGELFF
NA	NA	TRBV19	TRBJ1-4	TGTGCCAGTAACTCAGGGGAGAACGAAAAACTGTTTTTT	CASNSGENEKLFF
NA	NA	TRBV5-4	TRBJ1-2	TGTGCCAGCAGCTTGGGTCTAGGGCGAAGCGGCTACACCTTC	CASSLGLGRSGYTF